What follows is one T cell receptor (beta chain) and its context. Its target is unknown. This record comes from a study of a mutant IDH1 vaccine in newly diagnosed glioma. Turning to the study itself: An approximately 62% male, approximately 40% female split and a mean age of about 40 years characterized treated patients. Study-level points and caveats: Evidence of vaccine-induced immune responses was documented in approximately 93% of patients.

The time point denotes: baseline, week 1 (first vaccination visit). Documented treatment: pre-vaccination baseline after standard-of-care therapy. Each astrocytoma in the donors was new, WHO grade 3 or 4, IDH1-mutant and ATRX-lost. Looked up from germline, CDR1 is SGHVS and CDR2 is FNYEAQ. Trimming stripped 2 bases from V and 1 base from J, with 8 bases between. This CDR3 is built from 14 residues. Data came from immunoSEQ multiplex PCR; TCRdb stores just in-frame clones and leaves some out. Here the sample spans some 70,000 clones, approximately 79% being singletons. The TCR was taken from a man over 45 with glioma. The chain combines TRBV7-6 with TRBJ1-1, with D hard to call. The sequenced sample was PBMCs, obtained from a glioma patient treated with radiotherapy, temozolomide or both. The CDR3, as DNA: TGTGCCAGCAGCTTAAGCGGCACGAACACTGAAGCTTTCTTT. Translation gives CASSLSGTNTEAFF. Filled out from reference TRBV7-6 and TRBJ1-1, the complete variable domain reads GAGVSQSPRYKVTKRGQDVALRCDPISGHVSLYWYRQALGQGPEFLTYFNYEAQQDKSGLPNDRFSAERPEGSISTLTIQRTEQRDSAMYRCASSLSGTNTEAFFGQGTRLTVV.